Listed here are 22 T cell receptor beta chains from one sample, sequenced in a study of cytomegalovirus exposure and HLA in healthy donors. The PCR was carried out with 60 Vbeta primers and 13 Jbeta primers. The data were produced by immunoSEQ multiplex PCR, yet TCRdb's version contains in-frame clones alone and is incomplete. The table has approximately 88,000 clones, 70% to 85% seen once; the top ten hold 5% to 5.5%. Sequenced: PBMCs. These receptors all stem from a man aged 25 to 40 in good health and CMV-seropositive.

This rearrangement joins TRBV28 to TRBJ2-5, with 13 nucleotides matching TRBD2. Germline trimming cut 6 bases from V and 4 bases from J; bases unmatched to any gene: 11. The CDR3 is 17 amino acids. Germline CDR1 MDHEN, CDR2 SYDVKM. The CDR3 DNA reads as TGTGCCAGCAGCAGTGGACTAGCGGGAGTGGGGCGAGAGACCCAGTACTTC. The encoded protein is CASSSGLAGVGRETQYF.

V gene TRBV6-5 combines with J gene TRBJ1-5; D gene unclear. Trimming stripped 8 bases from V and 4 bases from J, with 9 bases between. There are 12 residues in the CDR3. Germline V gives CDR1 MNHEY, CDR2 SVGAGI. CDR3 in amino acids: CASRHGNQPQHF. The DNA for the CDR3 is TGTGCCAGCCGGCACGGGAATCAGCCCCAGCATTTT.

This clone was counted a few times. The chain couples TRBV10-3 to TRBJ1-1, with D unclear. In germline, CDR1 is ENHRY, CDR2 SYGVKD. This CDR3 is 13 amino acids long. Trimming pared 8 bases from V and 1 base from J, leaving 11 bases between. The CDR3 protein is CAIHGSANTEAFF. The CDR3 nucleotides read TGTGCCATCCATGGCAGCGCGAACACTGAAGCTTTCTTT.

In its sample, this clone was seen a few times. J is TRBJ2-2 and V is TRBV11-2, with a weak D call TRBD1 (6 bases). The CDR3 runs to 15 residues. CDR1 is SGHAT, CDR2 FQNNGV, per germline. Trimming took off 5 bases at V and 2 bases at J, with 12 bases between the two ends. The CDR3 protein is CASSQGRANTGELFF. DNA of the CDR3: TGTGCCAGCAGCCAGGGGAGAGCCAACACCGGGGAGCTGTTTTTT.

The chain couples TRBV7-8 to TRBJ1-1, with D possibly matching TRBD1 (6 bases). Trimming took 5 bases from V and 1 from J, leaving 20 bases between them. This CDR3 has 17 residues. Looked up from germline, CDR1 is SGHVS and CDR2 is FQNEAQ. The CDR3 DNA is TGTGCCAGCAGCAATGGATTAACAGGGTCGGAGAACACTGAAGCTTTCTTT. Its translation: CASSNGLTGSENTEAFF.

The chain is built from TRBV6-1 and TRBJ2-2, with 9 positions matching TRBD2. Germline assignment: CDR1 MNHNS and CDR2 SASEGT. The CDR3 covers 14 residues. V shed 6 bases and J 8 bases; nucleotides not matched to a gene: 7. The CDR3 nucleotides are TGTGCCAGCAGGGGAGTAGCGGGAGAGGGGGAGCTGTTTTTT. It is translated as CASRGVAGEGELFF.

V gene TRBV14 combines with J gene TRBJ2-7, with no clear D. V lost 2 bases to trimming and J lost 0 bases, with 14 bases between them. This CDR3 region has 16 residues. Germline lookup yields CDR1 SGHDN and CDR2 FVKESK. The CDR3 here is CASSQPDQAASYEQYV. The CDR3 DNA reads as TGTGCCAGCAGCCAACCAGATCAGGCAGCCTCCTACGAGCAGTACGTC.

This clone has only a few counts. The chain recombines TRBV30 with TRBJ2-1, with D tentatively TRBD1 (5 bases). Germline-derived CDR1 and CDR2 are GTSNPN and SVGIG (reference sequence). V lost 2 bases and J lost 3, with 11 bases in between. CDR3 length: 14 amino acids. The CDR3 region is CAWSWGSFYNEQFF. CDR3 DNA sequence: TGTGCCTGGAGTTGGGGCAGTTTCTACAATGAGCAGTTCTTC.

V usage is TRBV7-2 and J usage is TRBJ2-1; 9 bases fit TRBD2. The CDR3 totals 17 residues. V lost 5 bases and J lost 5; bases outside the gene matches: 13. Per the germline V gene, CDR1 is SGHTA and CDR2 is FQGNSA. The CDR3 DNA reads TGTGCCAGCAGCCAGTCCGGGACTAGCCTCGGGAACAATGAGCAGTTCTTC. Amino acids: CASSQSGTSLGNNEQFF.

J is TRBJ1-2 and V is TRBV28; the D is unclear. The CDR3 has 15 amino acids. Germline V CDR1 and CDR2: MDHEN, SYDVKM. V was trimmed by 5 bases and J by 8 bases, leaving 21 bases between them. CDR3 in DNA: TGTGCCAGCAGTGCCGCCGCGGCGGGCTCCCTAGGCTACACCTTC. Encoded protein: CASSAAAAGSLGYTF.

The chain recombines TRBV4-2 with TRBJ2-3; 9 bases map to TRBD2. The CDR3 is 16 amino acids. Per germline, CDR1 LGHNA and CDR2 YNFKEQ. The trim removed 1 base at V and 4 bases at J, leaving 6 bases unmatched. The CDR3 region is CASSQGGGAKADTQYF. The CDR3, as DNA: TGTGCCAGCAGCCAAGGCGGGGGGGCCAAGGCAGATACGCAGTATTTT.

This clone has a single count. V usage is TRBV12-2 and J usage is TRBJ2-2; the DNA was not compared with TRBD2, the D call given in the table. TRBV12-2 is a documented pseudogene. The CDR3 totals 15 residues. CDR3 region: CASRLVYGVTGELFF. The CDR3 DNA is TGTGCAAGTCGCTTAGTATACGGGGTCACCGGGGAGCTGTTTTTT.

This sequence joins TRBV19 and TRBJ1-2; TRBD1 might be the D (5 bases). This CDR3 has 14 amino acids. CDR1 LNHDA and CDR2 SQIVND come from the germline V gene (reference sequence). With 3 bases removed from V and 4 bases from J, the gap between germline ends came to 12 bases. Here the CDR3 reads CASSIGQGTYGYTF. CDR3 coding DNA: TGTGCCAGTAGTATTGGCCAGGGAACCTATGGCTACACCTTC. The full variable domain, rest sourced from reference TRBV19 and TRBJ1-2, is DGGITQSPKYLFRKEGQNVTLSCEQNLNHDAMYWYRQDPGQGLRLIYYSQIVNDFQKGDIAEGYSVSREKKESFPLTVTSAQKNPTAFYLCASSIGQGTYGYTFGSGTRLTVV.

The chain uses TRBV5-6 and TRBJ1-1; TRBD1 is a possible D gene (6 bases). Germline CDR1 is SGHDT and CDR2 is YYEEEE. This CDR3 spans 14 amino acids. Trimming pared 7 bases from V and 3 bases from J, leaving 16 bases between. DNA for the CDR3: TGTGCCAGCTGGACAGCCCTTTTCGACACTGAAGCTTTCTTT. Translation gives CASWTALFDTEAFF.

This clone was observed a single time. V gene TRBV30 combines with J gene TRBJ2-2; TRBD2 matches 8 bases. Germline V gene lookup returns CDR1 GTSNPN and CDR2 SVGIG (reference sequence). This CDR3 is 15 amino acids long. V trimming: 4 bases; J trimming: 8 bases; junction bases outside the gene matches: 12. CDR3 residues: CAWKGHGRASGELFF. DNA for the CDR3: TGTGCCTGGAAGGGCCACGGGAGGGCCTCGGGGGAGCTGTTTTTT.

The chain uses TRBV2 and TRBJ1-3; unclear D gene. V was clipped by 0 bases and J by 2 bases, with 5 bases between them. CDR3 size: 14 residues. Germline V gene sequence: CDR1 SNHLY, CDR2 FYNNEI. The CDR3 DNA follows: TGTGCCAGCAGTGAAGCGACACCTGGAAACACCATATATTTT. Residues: CASSEATPGNTIYF.

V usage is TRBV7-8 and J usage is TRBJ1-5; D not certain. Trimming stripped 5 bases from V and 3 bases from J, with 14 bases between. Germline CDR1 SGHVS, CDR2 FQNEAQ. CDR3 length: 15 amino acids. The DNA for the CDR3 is TGTGCCAGCAGCCCTCGTAGAGGGCACAATCAGCCCCAGCATTTT. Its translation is CASSPRRGHNQPQHF.

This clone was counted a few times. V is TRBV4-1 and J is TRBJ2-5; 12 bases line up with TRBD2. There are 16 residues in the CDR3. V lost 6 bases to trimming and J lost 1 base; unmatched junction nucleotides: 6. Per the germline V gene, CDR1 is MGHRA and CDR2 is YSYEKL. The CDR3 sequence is CASSNGLAGFQETQYF. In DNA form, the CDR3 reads TGCGCCAGCAGTAACGGACTAGCGGGGTTCCAAGAGACCCAGTACTTC.

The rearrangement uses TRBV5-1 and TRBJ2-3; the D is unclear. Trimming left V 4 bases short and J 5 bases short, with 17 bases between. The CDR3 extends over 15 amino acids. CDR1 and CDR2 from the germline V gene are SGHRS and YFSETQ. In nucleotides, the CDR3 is TGCGCCAGCAGCCCTGTGCCCCCCTCTAAAGATACGCAGTATTTT. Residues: CASSPVPPSKDTQYF.

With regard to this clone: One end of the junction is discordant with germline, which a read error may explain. In nucleotides, the CDR3 is TGTGCCTGGAACCCTGAGGGAGAGGCCCAGTACTTC. Protein product: CAWNPEGEAQYF. The chain employs TRBV30 and TRBJ2-5, with D tentatively TRBD2 (5 bases). The CDR3 is 12 amino acids. From germline, CDR1 is GTSNPN and CDR2 SVGIG (reference sequence).

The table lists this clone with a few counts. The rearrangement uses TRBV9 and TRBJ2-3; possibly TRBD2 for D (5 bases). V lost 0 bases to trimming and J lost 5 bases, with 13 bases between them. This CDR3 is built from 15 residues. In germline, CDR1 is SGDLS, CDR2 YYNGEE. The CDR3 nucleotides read TGTGCCAGCAGCGTAGAAGTAGCGTTGGGAGATACGCAGTATTTT. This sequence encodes CASSVEVALGDTQYF.

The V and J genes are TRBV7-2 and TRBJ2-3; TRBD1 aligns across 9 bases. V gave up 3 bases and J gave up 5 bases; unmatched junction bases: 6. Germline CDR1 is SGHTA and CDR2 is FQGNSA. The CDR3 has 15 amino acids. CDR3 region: CASSFSGQGGDTQYF. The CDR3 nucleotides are TGTGCCAGCAGCTTTTCGGGACAGGGAGGAGATACGCAGTATTTT. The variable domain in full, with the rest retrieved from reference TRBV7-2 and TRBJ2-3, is GAGVSQSPSNKVTEKGKDVELRCDPISGHTALYWYRQSLGQGLEFLIYFQGNSAPDKSGLPSDRFSAERTGGSVSTLTIQRTQQEDSAVYLCASSFSGQGGDTQYFGPGTRLTVL.